This T cell receptor (beta chain) was sequenced during a study of post-analysis software for immune sequencing data. Background on the study: The courses of disease that were included comprised relapsing-remitting, secondary progressive and progressive-relapsing multiple sclerosis. Study-level points and caveats: There was significantly lower normalized Chao1 diversity in multiple sclerosis patients than in controls. TRBV5-6, TRBV5-1 and TRBV20-1 belonged to a set of five TRBV segments that were more frequent in patients than controls. The authors found that F measure strongly co-clustered same-batch samples.

In regard to this clonotype: The antigen remains undetermined.

Incorporated into the TCR beta cDNA libraries were unique molecular identifiers, which served to reduce PCR and sequencing biases. The source material, about 0.95 to 10 million T cells, gave rise to about 460,000 cDNA molecules. One entry per CDR3 protein results from TCRdb running MiXCR on the PCR reads. The sample yields about half a million distinct CDR3 sequences, approximately 31% seen once. Trimming shortened V by 2 bases and J by 2 bases, and 8 bases separated the two germline ends. The CDR3 is 14 amino acids. Germline loops: CDR1 MNHEY, CDR2 SVGAGI. The specimen was blood. The chain carries TRBV6-5 and TRBJ2-3, with D perhaps TRBD2 (6 bases). The clonotype originates from a girl aged 2-17 years with multiple sclerosis. Here the CDR3 reads CASSYAGTTDTQYF. As DNA, the CDR3 is TGTGCCAGCAGTTACGCGGGGACCACAGATACGCAGTATTTT.